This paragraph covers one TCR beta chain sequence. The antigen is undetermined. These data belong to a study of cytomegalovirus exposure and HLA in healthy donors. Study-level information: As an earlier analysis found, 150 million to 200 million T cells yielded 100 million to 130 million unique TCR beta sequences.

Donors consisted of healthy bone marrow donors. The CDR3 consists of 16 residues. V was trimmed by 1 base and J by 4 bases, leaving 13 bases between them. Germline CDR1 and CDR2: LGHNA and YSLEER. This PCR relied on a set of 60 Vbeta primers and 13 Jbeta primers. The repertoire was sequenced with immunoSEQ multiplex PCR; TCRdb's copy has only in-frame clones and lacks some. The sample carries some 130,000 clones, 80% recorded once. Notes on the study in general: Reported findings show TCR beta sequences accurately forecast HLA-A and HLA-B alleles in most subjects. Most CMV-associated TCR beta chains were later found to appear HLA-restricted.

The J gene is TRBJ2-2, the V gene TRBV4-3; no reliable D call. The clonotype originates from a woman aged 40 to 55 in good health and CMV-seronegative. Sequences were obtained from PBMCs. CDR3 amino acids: CASSQVSLPGTGELFF. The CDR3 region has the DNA TGCGCCAGCAGCCAAGTTAGCCTTCCGGGCACCGGGGAGCTGTTTTTT.